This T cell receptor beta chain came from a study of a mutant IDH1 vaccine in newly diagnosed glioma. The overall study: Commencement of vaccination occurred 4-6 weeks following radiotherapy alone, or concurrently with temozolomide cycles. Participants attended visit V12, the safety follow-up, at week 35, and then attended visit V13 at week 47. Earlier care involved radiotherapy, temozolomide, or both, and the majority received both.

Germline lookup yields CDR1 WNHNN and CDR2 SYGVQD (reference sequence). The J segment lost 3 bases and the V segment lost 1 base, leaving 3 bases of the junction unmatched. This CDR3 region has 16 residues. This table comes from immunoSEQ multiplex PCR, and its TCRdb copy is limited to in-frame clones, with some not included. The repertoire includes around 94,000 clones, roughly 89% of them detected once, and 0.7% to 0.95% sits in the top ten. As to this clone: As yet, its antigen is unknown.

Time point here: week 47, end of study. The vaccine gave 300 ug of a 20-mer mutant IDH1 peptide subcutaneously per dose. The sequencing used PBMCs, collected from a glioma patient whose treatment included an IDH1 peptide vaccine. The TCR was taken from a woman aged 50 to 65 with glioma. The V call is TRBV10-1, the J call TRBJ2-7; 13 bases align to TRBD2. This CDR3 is CASSEFGTSGIYEQYF. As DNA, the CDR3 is TGCGCCAGCAGTGAGTTCGGGACTAGCGGGATCTACGAGCAGTACTTC.